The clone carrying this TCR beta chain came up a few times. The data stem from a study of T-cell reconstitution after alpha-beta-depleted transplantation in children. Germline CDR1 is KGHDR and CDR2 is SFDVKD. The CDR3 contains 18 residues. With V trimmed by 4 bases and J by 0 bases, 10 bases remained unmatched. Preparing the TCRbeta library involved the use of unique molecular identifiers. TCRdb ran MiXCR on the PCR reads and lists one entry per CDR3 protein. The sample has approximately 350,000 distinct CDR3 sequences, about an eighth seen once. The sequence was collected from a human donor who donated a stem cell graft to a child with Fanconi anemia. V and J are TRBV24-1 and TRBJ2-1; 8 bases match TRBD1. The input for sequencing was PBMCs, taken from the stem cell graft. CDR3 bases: TGTGCCACCAGTGACCGCGACAGGGGCGCCAGCTCCTACAATGAGCAGTTCTTC. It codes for CATSDRDRGASSYNEQFF.